This T cell receptor (beta chain) was found in a study of blood T cell repertoires in COVID-19. Data came from immunoSEQ multiplex PCR; TCRdb stores just in-frame clones and leaves some out. The sample holds fewer than 200,000 clones, 80% to 90% seen once. The germline V gene has CDR1 MNHNS and CDR2 SASEGT. Trimming removed 2 bases from V and 7 bases from J; junction bases left unmatched: 4. The CDR3 covers 14 residues. A remark on this clone: The sample has other DNA sequences that encode this CDR3 too.

Specimen: peripheral blood. This receptor was identified in a man aged 45-65 years with active or convalescent COVID-19. The chain uses TRBV6-1 and TRBJ1-5; 8 bases line up with TRBD1. The CDR3 region is CASSESGGYQPQHF. The CDR3 bases are TGTGCCAGCAGTGAATCAGGGGGCTACCAGCCCCAGCATTTT.